The T cell receptor beta chain under discussion was sequenced for a study of CD8 T cells in Susac syndrome. Study-level results: The study recognized that its TCR sequencing and HLA analysis covered a relatively small number of individuals.

Peripheral blood CD8+ and CD4+ T cells were profiled by TCR beta sequencing. CDR3 length equals 15 residues. J was trimmed by 8 bases and V by 6 bases; bases with no gene match: 8. CDR1 and CDR2 (germline): MGHDK, SYGVNS. To note about this clonotype: The antigen is not known.

cDNA came from around 0.54 to 1 ug RNA primed by random hexamers. Across 54 Vbeta and 13 Jbeta, TCR beta CDR3 was amplified with immunoSEQ multiplex PCR. From the immunoSEQ multiplex PCR reads, TCRdb called clonotypes with MiXCR, one entry per CDR3 protein. Here the sample spans approximately 300,000 distinct CDR3 sequences, 85% being singletons. Sequencing was performed on CD8+ T cells from PBMCs. The chain joins TRBV25-1 to TRBJ2-1; 12 bases are shared with TRBD2. This TCR was sampled from a human donor with multiple sclerosis. The CDR3 spells CASRGPTSGSDEQFF. The CDR3 nucleotides are TGTGCCAGCAGAGGCCCGACTAGCGGGAGTGATGAGCAGTTCTTC. Drawing the rest from reference TRBV25-1 and TRBJ2-1, the complete variable domain is EADIYQTPRYLVIGTGKKITLECSQTMGHDKMYWYQQDPGMELHLIHYSYGVNSTEKGDLSSESTVSRIRTEHFPLTLESARPSHTSQYLCASRGPTSGSDEQFFGPGTRLTVL.